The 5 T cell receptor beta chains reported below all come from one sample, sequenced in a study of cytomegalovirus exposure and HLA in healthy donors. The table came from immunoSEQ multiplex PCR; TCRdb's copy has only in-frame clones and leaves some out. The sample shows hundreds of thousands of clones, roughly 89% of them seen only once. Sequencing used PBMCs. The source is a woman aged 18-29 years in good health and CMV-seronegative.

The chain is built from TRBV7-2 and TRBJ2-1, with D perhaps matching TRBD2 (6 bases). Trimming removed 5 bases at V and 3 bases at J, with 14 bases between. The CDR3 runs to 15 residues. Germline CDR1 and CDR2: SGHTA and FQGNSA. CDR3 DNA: TGTGCCAGCAGCCTCTTTAGCGGAAACTACAATGAGCAGTTCTTC. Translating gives CASSLFSGNYNEQFF.

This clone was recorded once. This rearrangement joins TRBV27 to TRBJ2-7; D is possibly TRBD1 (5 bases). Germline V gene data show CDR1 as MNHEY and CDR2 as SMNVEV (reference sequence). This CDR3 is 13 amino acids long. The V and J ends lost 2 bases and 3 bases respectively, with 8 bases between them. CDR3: CASSLGAHYEQYF. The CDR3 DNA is TGTGCCAGCAGTTTAGGGGCACACTACGAGCAGTACTTC.

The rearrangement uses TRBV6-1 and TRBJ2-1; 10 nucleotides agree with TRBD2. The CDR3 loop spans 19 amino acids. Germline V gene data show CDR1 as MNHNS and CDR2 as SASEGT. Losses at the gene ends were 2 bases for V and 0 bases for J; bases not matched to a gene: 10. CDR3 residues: CASSEWMTSGPYSYNEQFF. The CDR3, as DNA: TGTGCCAGCAGTGAATGGATGACTAGCGGGCCTTACTCCTACAATGAGCAGTTCTTC.

The CDR3 DNA reads TGTGCCAGCAGCTTGGCGGGGTTTGGTGCCCCCAGCTCCTACAATGAGCAGTTCTTC. Residues: CASSLAGFGAPSSYNEQFF. The gene calls are TRBV5-6 and TRBJ2-1; TRBD2 is a possible D gene (5 bases). The germline CDR1 and CDR2 sequences are SGHDT and YYEEEE. The CDR3 covers 19 residues. The V and J ends lost 0 bases and 0 bases respectively, with 19 bases between them.

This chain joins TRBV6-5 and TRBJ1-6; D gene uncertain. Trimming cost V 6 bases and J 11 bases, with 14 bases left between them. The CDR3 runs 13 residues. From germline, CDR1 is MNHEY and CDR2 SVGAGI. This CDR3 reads CASRPSGVAPLHF. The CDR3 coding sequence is TGTGCCAGCAGACCTTCGGGTGTGGCACCCCTCCACTTT.